A single sample gave rise to the 7 T cell receptor beta chains below, sequenced in a study of cytomegalovirus exposure and HLA in healthy donors. The PCR made use of 60 Vbeta and 13 Jbeta primers. Sequencing was performed with immunoSEQ multiplex PCR; in TCRdb, only in-frame clones are kept and a portion is missing. The repertoire holds about 95,000 clones, with 82% as singletons. What was sequenced was PBMCs. The receptors derive from a man aged 25 to 40 in good health and CMV-seropositive.

The J gene is TRBJ2-7, the V gene TRBV28, with TRBD2 as a possible D gene (6 bases). The V gene's germline CDR1 is MDHEN and CDR2 SYDVKM. Trimming pared 8 bases from V and 5 bases from J, leaving 22 bases between. The CDR3 runs 15 residues. The CDR3 loop reads CASVPGDPTVNEQYF. Written as DNA, the CDR3 is TGTGCCAGCGTCCCGGGGGATCCAACGGTCAACGAGCAGTACTTC.

V gene TRBV4-3 combines with J gene TRBJ2-1; 7 bases are a match to TRBD2. From germline, CDR1 is LGHNA and CDR2 YSLEER. This CDR3 contains 15 residues. Germline trimming cut 3 bases from V and 4 bases from J; bases unmatched to any gene: 6. CDR3 bases: TGCGCCAGCAGCCAGCTTTCTAGCGGTTACAATGAGCAGTTCTTC. Its translation is CASSQLSSGYNEQFF.

This clone has more than one count but fewer than ten. The chain has TRBV7-9 and TRBJ1-1, with D uncertain. The CDR3 spans 15 residues. Germline-derived CDR1 and CDR2 are SEHNR and FQNEAQ (reference sequence). V lost 0 bases and J 1 base, leaving 9 bases between the germline ends. CDR3 DNA sequence: TGTGCCAGCAGCTTAGCAGACCGGGGGAACACTGAAGCTTTCTTT. Its protein is CASSLADRGNTEAFF.

The chain couples TRBV27 to TRBJ2-5, with a tentative D call TRBD1 (6 bases). The better agreement between TRBJ2-7 and the DNA end casts doubt on the J call. The V gene's germline CDR1 is MNHEY and CDR2 SMNVEV (reference sequence). The CDR3 spans 14 residues. The CDR3 region is CASRRVGQTGEQYF. The CDR3 bases are TGTGCCAGCAGGCGCGTTGGACAGACCGGCGAGCAGTACTTC.

V gene TRBV5-1 combines with J gene TRBJ2-5; D is perhaps TRBD1 (5 bases). The V gene's germline CDR1 is SGHRS and CDR2 YFSETQ. This CDR3 region has 16 residues. V was clipped by 3 bases and J by 7 bases, with 22 bases between them. In nucleotides, the CDR3 is TGCGCCAGCAGCTGGGCGTTTCTGACAGAGGACCCGACCCAGTACTTC. As protein: CASSWAFLTEDPTQYF.

J is TRBJ1-5 and V is TRBV6-1, with TRBD1 matching over 10 bases. The ends lost 5 bases at V and 5 bases at J; junction bases unmatched: 6. The CDR3 covers 15 residues. The germline CDR1 and CDR2 sequences are MNHNS and SASEGT. CDR3 sequence: CASSWTGGVDQPQHF. For the CDR3, the DNA is TGTGCCAGCAGTTGGACAGGGGGGGTTGATCAGCCCCAGCATTTT.

J is TRBJ2-7 and V is TRBV7-6, with D hard to call. There are 14 residues in the CDR3. CDR1 and CDR2 (germline): SGHVS, FNYEAQ. Trimming removed 5 bases at V and 3 bases at J, with 14 bases between. In DNA form, the CDR3 reads TGTGCCAGCAGCCAAACCGACGGAGACTACGAGCAGTACTTC. This sequence encodes CASSQTDGDYEQYF.